One and the same sample provided the 7 T cell receptor beta chains below, sequenced in a study of T cells in Graves' hyperthyroidism and ophthalmopathy. TCR beta CDR3 sequences were amplified from RNA transcripts. First-round RT-PCR targeting the TCR CDR3 was performed with the HTBI primer set. TCRdb re-called the multiplex PCR reads with MiXCR, one entry per CDR3 protein. The sample shows hundreds of thousands of distinct CDR3 sequences, under 15% of them seen only once. The source material was blood. These TCRs come from a woman between 40 and 50 years old with Graves' ophthalmopathy.

In its sample, this clonotype was seen many times. The chain is built from TRBV28 and TRBJ1-2; D gene ambiguous. The CDR3 extends over 15 amino acids. Germline V gives CDR1 MDHEN, CDR2 SYDVKM. The V and J ends lost 2 bases and 4 bases respectively, with 14 bases between them. The CDR3 nucleotides read TGTGCCAGCAGTTTAGTCATAGGCCGGGGCTATGGCTACACCTTC. As protein: CASSLVIGRGYGYTF.

This clonotype has more than one count but fewer than ten. The rearrangement uses TRBV24-1 and TRBJ1-2; the D gene is possibly TRBD1 (5 bases). The V end was cut by 3 bases, the J end by 3 bases, with 13 bases between. In germline, CDR1 is KGHDR, CDR2 SFDVKD. The CDR3 covers 15 residues. CDR3 nucleotides: TGTGCCACCAGTGATGCCGGGACGGATTACTATGGCTACACCTTC. This encodes CATSDAGTDYYGYTF.

V is TRBV28 and J is TRBJ1-5, with 11 nucleotides matching TRBD1. The CDR3 contains 16 residues. Germline loops: CDR1 MDHEN, CDR2 SYDVKM. V shed 5 bases, J shed 3 bases, and the junction held 6 bases outside the gene matches. The DNA for the CDR3 is TGTGCCAGCAGTGATGGGGACAGGGGGATCAATCAGCCCCAGCATTTT. Its translation is CASSDGDRGINQPQHF.

Comment on this clonotype: A much larger clone differs by one base, so this may be a read error. The rearrangement joins TRBV28 to TRBJ2-5; 7 nucleotides match TRBD2. In germline, CDR1 is MDHEN, CDR2 SYDVKM. Trimming at V came to 7 bases and at J to 5 bases, leaving 13 bases not matched to a gene. The CDR3 runs 15 residues. This chain's CDR3 is CASIFSSGVSETQYF. The CDR3 coding sequence is TGTGCCAGCATTTTTTCGAGCGGGGTTTCTGAGACCCAGTACTTC.

This clonotype came up many times. The chain employs TRBV6-2 or TRBV6-3 and TRBJ1-2, with TRBD1 identical over 7 bases. In germline, CDR1 is MNHEY, CDR2 SVGEGT. This CDR3 is built from 16 residues. The junction had 9 bases not matched to a gene; V was cut back by 2 bases and J by 3 bases. The CDR3 DNA sequence: TGTGCCAGCAGTTACGACAGGGCCCCCGAGGACTATGGCTACACCTTC. Translating it yields CASSYDRAPEDYGYTF.

This clonotype came up many times. In nucleotides, the CDR3 is TGTGCCAGCAGCTTATTACAGGGGGCGAATGGCTACACCTTC. Its translation is CASSLLQGANGYTF. The chain joins TRBV7-9 to TRBJ1-2, with 9 bases fitting TRBD1. There are 14 residues in the CDR3. V dropped 2 bases and J dropped 6; count of bases not matched to a gene: 4. Germline CDR1 and CDR2: SEHNR and FQNEAQ (reference sequence).

There are many counts of this clonotype. The chain uses TRBV20-1 and TRBJ2-7; 9 bases match TRBD1. The CDR3 loop spans 13 amino acids. Germline V gives CDR1 DFQATT, CDR2 SNEGSKA (reference sequence). The V and J ends lost 6 bases and 5 bases, in that order; junction bases with no gene match: 8. The CDR3: CSARRTGVHEQYF. CDR3 sequence (DNA): TGCAGTGCCAGGCGGACAGGGGTCCACGAGCAGTACTTC.